This TCR beta chain was profiled in a study of T-cell memory formation after mild COVID-19. J lost 0 bases, V lost 4 bases, and 15 bases had no gene match. From germline, CDR1 is SGHRS and CDR2 YFSETQ. This CDR3 has 19 residues. TCRdb re-called the 5' RACE reads with MiXCR, one entry per CDR3 protein. The table lists hundreds of thousands of distinct CDR3 sequences, about a fifth of them singletons. V gene TRBV5-1 combines with J gene TRBJ2-1; TRBD2 matches at 8 bases. This TCR came from an adult woman who had mild COVID-19 (a few samples of this study predate the infection). Cell type and time point are not known. Sample: PBMCs or a T cell subset sorted from them (not recorded which). CDR3 region: CASSKPTGGREHSYNEQFF. The DNA of the CDR3 is TGCGCCAGCAGCAAGCCAACGGGAGGGCGCGAGCACTCCTACAATGAGCAGTTCTTC.